This T cell receptor beta chain stems from a study of regulatory T cells in long-lasting Graves disease. Whole-study context: Graves' patients, diagnosed recently, had received antithyroid drugs under 3 months.

As for time point: newly diagnosed GD, antithyroid drugs for less than 3 months. Making the TCR library involved RNA that had been extracted from PBMCs. This CDR3 comprises 14 residues. V lost 0 bases and J 0 bases, leaving 6 bases between the germline ends. Per the germline V gene, CDR1 is SGDLS and CDR2 is YYNGEE. This clonotype was recorded many times. Arm-PCR of CDR3 regions and iRepertoire HTBI primers were the basis on which TCR beta libraries were built. TCRdb processed the multiplex PCR reads anew with MiXCR; each CDR3 protein has one entry. Among over 300,000 distinct CDR3 sequences listed, around 16% were seen once.

The receptor comes from a female donor with Graves disease. The gene calls are TRBV9 and TRBJ1-2; D gene ambiguous. The specimen comprised peripheral blood mononuclear cells (PBMCs), sampled at new diagnosis, from a patient treated with antithyroid drugs. The CDR3 sequence: CASSVVSANYGYTF. The CDR3 nucleotides read TGTGCCAGCAGCGTAGTCAGTGCTAACTATGGCTACACCTTC. The variable domain in full, with the rest retrieved from reference TRBV9 and TRBJ1-2, is DSGVTQTPKHLITATGQRVTLRCSPRSGDLSVYWYQQSLDQGLQFLIQYYNGEERAKGNILERFSAQQFPDLHSELNLSSLELGDSALYFCASSVVSANYGYTFGSGTRLTVV.